This TCR beta chain comes out of a study of blood T cell repertoires in COVID-19. Study-wide context: COVID-19 samples collected from the United States, Italy and Spain covered acute and convalescent phases. T cells, B-cell-depleted T cells, or PBMCs supplied cDNA or gDNA.

Germline V gene lookup returns CDR1 MNHNY and CDR2 SVGAGI (reference sequence). CDR3 length: 13 residues. V was clipped by 6 bases and J by 5 bases, with 14 bases between them. In the source study's methods: From reference gene primer amplification, estimates of nucleated cell counts were derived. Here immunoSEQ multiplex PCR was the method, and the copy in TCRdb shows in-frame clones only, minus some. That table supplies the V and J calls and clone size; D and trimming were determined from the DNA. The sample lists over 75,000 clones; approximately 87% were seen once. The gene calls are TRBV6-6 and TRBJ2-7, with D perhaps matching TRBD1 (6 bases). Material for sequencing was peripheral blood. The receptor was derived from a human donor in a cohort sampled during active COVID-19. CDR3 nucleotides: TGTGCCAGCAGACGAACAGGGTTCCACGAGCAGTACTTC. Protein: CASRRTGFHEQYF.